This T cell receptor (beta chain) was documented in a study of post-analysis software for immune sequencing data. Background on the study: In terms of disease course, relapsing-remitting, secondary progressive and progressive-relapsing multiple sclerosis were included.

A remark on this clonotype: Its antigen is still unknown.

Unique molecular identifiers were built into the TCR beta cDNA libraries. Input amounts of roughly 0.9 to 10 million T cells were used. These gave about 500,000 cDNA molecules, so each molecule approximated one T cell. One entry per CDR3 protein results from TCRdb running MiXCR on the PCR reads. The sample contains around 770,000 distinct CDR3 sequences, roughly 50% of which appear only once. Overall study results and limits: People with multiple sclerosis had a significantly lower normalized Chao1 diversity than controls did. Pronounced co-clustering by F measure was evident among identically batched samples. Controls showed lower frequencies than patients for 5 or 6 TRBV segments, and TRBV5-6, TRBV5-1 and TRBV20-1 were among these.

Germline V CDR1 and CDR2: SGHTA, FQGNSA. The junction had 10 bases not matched to a gene; V was cut back by 2 bases and J by 11 bases. This CDR3 has 16 amino acids. Sequencing was performed on blood. The chain uses TRBV7-2 and TRBJ2-5; 14 nucleotides match TRBD2. The clonotype originates from a girl under 18 with multiple sclerosis. The CDR3 DNA is TGTGCCAGCAGCTTACGCCGGACTAGCGGGAGGAATGAGCAGTACTTC. Amino acids: CASSLRRTSGRNEQYF.